Below are 31 T cell receptor beta chains sequenced from a single sample in a study of CD8+CD57+ T cells in acquired aplastic anemia. Genomic DNA served as template for TCR beta VDJ and CDR3 profiling. TCRdb called the reads again in MiXCR, with one record for every CDR3 protein. The table has about 260,000 distinct CDR3 sequences, about 80% seen once. It was patients with CD8+CD57+ cell expansion by flow cytometry who were chosen for sequencing. Sequenced material: sorted CD4+, CD8+, or CD8+CD57+ T cells (not recorded which) from PBMCs. All receptors come from a human donor with aplastic anemia.

The V call is TRBV7-3, the J call TRBJ2-3, with unresolved D. CDR1 SGHTA and CDR2 FQGTGA come from the germline V gene. The CDR3 consists of 13 residues. V was trimmed by 2 bases and J by 15 bases, leaving 18 bases between them. The DNA of the CDR3 is TGTGCCAGCAGCTTAGGTCTGAACACTAAAGCTTATTTT. Its protein product is CASSLGLNTKAYF.

V gene TRBV4-1 combines with J gene TRBJ2-7; TRBD1 matches at 10 bases. CDR1 is MGHRA, CDR2 YSYEKL, per germline. The junction had 10 bases not matched to a gene; V was cut back by 3 bases and J by 8 bases. The CDR3 contains 15 residues. CDR3 amino acids: CASSQEGTGVTKQYF. The CDR3 bases are TGCGCCAGCAGCCAGGAAGGGACAGGGGTCACCAAGCAGTACTTC.

As for this clonotype: One junction end disagrees with the germline gene, perhaps due to a read error. This chain joins TRBV7-9 and TRBJ2-5; 7 positions match TRBD2. Germline V lookup: CDR1 SEHNR, CDR2 FQNEAQ (reference sequence). The CDR3 loop spans 14 amino acids. The CDR3 nucleotides read TGTGCCAGCAGGTGGGTGGGGAGGGACTCCTCCCAGCACTTC. Protein sequence: CASRWVGRDSSQHF.

About this clonotype: The junction shows a germline mismatch at one end, possibly a read error. The chain combines TRBV9 with TRBJ1-6; unclear D gene. CDR1 and CDR2 from the germline V gene are SGDLS and YYNGEE. The CDR3 is 14 residues long. CDR3 nucleotides: TGTGCCAGCAGCGTAAGGTCAGATACGCAGTCTCTTGACTTT. Residues: CASSVRSDTQSLDF.

CDR3 loop: CASSSQRSGGSEQQFF. The CDR3 DNA reads TGTGCCAGCAGCTCACAAAGAAGCGGGGGGAGCGAGCAGCAGTTCTTC. The chain combines TRBV9 with TRBJ2-1; 9 bases agree with TRBD2. Trimming took 4 bases from V and 11 from J; bases not matched to a gene: 16. Germline values: CDR1 SGDLS, CDR2 YYNGEE. There are 16 residues in the CDR3.

Details on this clonotype: A junction boundary mismatches the germline segment, possibly from a read error. V is TRBV9 and J is TRBJ2-3, with D possibly TRBD2 on 6 matching bases. Germline V CDR1 and CDR2: SGDLS, YYNGEE. There are 14 residues in the CDR3. CDR3: CASSLAVSRNQPHF. CDR3 DNA: TGTGCCAGCAGCTTAGCGGTATCGAGAAATCAGCCGCATTTT. The whole variable domain, remainder taken from reference TRBV9 and TRBJ2-3, is DSGVTQTPKHLITATGQRVTLRCSPRSGDLSVYWYQQSLDQGLQFLIQYYNGEERAKGNILERFSAQQFPDLHSELNLSSLELGDSALYFCASSLAVSRNQPHFGPGTRLTVL.

The chain links TRBV7-3 to TRBJ2-7; the D gene is possibly TRBD2 (6 bases). This CDR3 has 18 amino acids. Trimming cost V 3 bases and J 2 bases, with 23 bases left between them. Germline assignment: CDR1 SGHTA and CDR2 FQGTGA. The CDR3 DNA is TGTGCCAGCAGCTTTTCAGGCGGAGGGCAAGATGAAGCCTACGAGCAGTACGTC. Translation: CASSFSGGGQDEAYEQYV.

With respect to this clonotype: One end of the junction varies from germline; a read error may be responsible. V and J are TRBV9 and TRBJ2-3; TRBD1 matches at 8 bases. The germline V gene encodes CDR1 SGDLS and CDR2 YYNGEE. This CDR3 has 14 residues. DNA of the CDR3: TGTGCCAGCAGCCTAGGGGCAGGGGGCGTCTACGAGCATTTT. It is translated as CASSLGAGGVYEHF. The full variable domain, rest sourced from reference TRBV9 and TRBJ2-3, is DSGVTQTPKHLITATGQRVTLRCSPRSGDLSVYWYQQSLDQGLQFLIQYYNGEERAKGNILERFSAQQFPDLHSELNLSSLELGDSALYFCASSLGAGGVYEHFGPGTRLTVL.

The gene calls are TRBV5-1 and TRBJ2-3, with unresolved D. The CDR3 runs to 13 residues. Germline values: CDR1 SGHRS, CDR2 YFSETQ. V lost 1 base to trimming and J lost 11 bases, with 14 bases between them. CDR3 residues: CASSLTDNLKQYF. CDR3 nucleotides: TGCGCCAGCAGCTTGACAGATAACCTTAAGCAGTATTTT.

V is TRBV11-3 and J is TRBJ2-7; D might be TRBD1 (5 bases). The germline V and J ends were trimmed by 3 bases and 7 bases, with 16 bases remaining between them. Per the germline V gene, CDR1 is SGHNT and CDR2 is YENEEA. This CDR3 is 14 amino acids long. The CDR3 spells CASSLAVTAWEQYV. CDR3 sequence (DNA): TGTGCCAGCAGCTTGGCGGTGACAGCCTGGGAGCAGTACGTC.

The J gene is TRBJ1-5, the V gene TRBV7-8, with D uncertain. The CDR3 covers 15 residues. Germline CDR1 SGHVS, CDR2 FQNEAQ. V lost 5 bases and J lost 15, with 26 bases in between. CDR3 bases: TGTGCCAGCAGCCTTCATGGAGTTAGCAATCAGCTCTCGCATTTT. Encoded protein: CASSLHGVSNQLSHF.

This clonotype was seen many times. This likely comes from a read error, as the CDR3 has no conserved phenylalanine or tryptophan at its end. The chain is built from TRBV2 and TRBJ2-3; D tentatively fits TRBD1 or TRBD2 (5 bases each). Per germline, CDR1 SNHLY and CDR2 FYNNEI. Trimming stripped 8 bases from V and 1 base from J, with 10 bases between. The CDR3 runs to 13 residues. Written as DNA, the CDR3 is TGTGCCAGCGGGGACCTGGGCACAGATACGCAGTATCTT. Translated, it gives CASGDLGTDTQYL.

This chain links TRBV15 with TRBJ2-7; tentatively, D is TRBD1 (5 bases). The CDR3 is made up of 14 amino acids. Germline V gene sequence: CDR1 LNHNV, CDR2 YYDKDF (reference sequence). V was pared by 7 bases and J by 9 bases, with 22 bases between. CDR3 coding DNA: TGTGCCACCAACTTAGCAGGGCAGGACGACGCGCAGTACTTC. It is translated as CATNLAGQDDAQYF.

A word on this clonotype: As the CDR3 is not closed by the conserved phenylalanine or tryptophan, this likely results from a read error. The DNA is left out, because the CDR3 cannot be placed on it with certainty; the CDR3 is given as TCRdb lists it. J is TRBJ2-3 and V is TRBV7-9; the table assigns TRBD2, which was not confirmed against the DNA. CDR1 and CDR2 from the germline V gene are SEHNR and FQNEAQ (reference sequence). The CDR3 is 13 amino acids long, termini counted. CDR3 loop: CASSYGEGGYNSL.

The chain employs TRBV7-2 and TRBJ2-1; D is ambiguous. The CDR3 sequence is 17 residues long. Germline loops: CDR1 SGHTA, CDR2 FQGNSA. V was trimmed by 6 bases and J by 6 bases, leaving 24 bases between them. CDR3 sequence (DNA): TGTGCCAGCAGGACGTCCGGTCACGCGAACCTGTCCAATGAGCAGTTCTTC. It yields the protein CASRTSGHANLSNEQFF.

With regard to this clonotype: This CDR3 fails to terminate in the conserved phenylalanine or tryptophan, so it likely reflects a read error. The DNA is omitted, as the CDR3 cannot be located on it reliably, and the CDR3 follows TCRdb's listing. V gene TRBV7-9 combines with J gene TRBJ1-2. Germline loops: CDR1 SEHNR, CDR2 FQNEAQ (reference sequence). The CDR3 is made up of 15 amino acids, end residues included. The CDR3 protein is CASSFQRSGRCDETL.

As concerns this clonotype: At one end the junction does not follow the germline gene, possibly because of a read error. This chain uses TRBV7-2 with TRBJ2-3; D could derive from TRBD1 or TRBD2 (7 bases each). Germline CDR1 and CDR2: SGHTA and FQGNSA. The CDR3 is 14 amino acids. The CDR3 here is CASVPREGARNPEF. The CDR3 DNA reads TGTGCCAGCGTACCGAGGGAGGGGGCGAGAAACCCAGAATTT. Together with reference TRBV7-2 and TRBJ2-3, the CDR3 gives the full variable domain: GAGVSQSPSNKVTEKGKDVELRCDPISGHTALYWYRQSLGQGLEFLIYFQGNSAPDKSGLPSDRFSAERTGGSVSTLTIQRTQQEDSAVYLCASVPREGARNPEFGPGTRLTVL.

The rearrangement joins TRBV6-7 to TRBJ2-3; no clear D gene. Being an ORF, TRBV6-7 has a function that is uncertain. This CDR3 is 13 amino acids long. The V end lost 6 bases, the J end lost 1 base, and 8 bases lay between the germline ends. The CDR3 protein is CASSQVGTDTQYF. CDR3 sequence (DNA): TGTGCCAGCAGCCAGGTGGGCACAGATACGCAGTATTTT.

This rearrangement joins TRBV5-1 to TRBJ2-7; 7 nucleotides line up with TRBD2. V lost 0 bases to trimming and J lost 7 bases; unmatched junction nucleotides: 7. CDR1 is SGHRS and CDR2 is YFSETQ in the germline V gene. The CDR3 runs to 14 residues. The CDR3 DNA sequence: TGCGCCAGCAGCTTGGATCCAGCGGGGCTTGAGCAGTACGTC. This translates into CASSLDPAGLEQYV.

A word on this clonotype: The CDR3 ends on some other residue instead of the conserved phenylalanine or tryptophan, so this is likely a read error. V and J are TRBV10-3 and TRBJ2-7; 7 bases map to TRBD1. The J segment lost 8 bases and the V segment lost 6 bases, leaving 19 bases of the junction unmatched. CDR1 ENHRY and CDR2 SYGVKD come from the germline V gene. This CDR3 has 16 amino acids. CDR3 nucleotide sequence: TGTGCCATCAGCCAGGGGGACCTTAACAATCAGCCCCAGCAGTACGGT. Translation gives CAISQGDLNNQPQQYG.

Regarding this clonotype: At one of its ends the junction is not consistent with the germline gene, which may arise from a read error. V and J are TRBV9 and TRBJ1-2; D uncertain. The V gene's germline CDR1 is SGDLS and CDR2 YYNGEE. The CDR3 is made up of 13 amino acids. The CDR3 region is CASSQGLEGGYNF. DNA of the CDR3: TGCGCCAGCAGCCAAGGCCTTGAAGGTGGGTACAACTTC. The variable domain in full, with the rest retrieved from reference TRBV9 and TRBJ1-2, is DSGVTQTPKHLITATGQRVTLRCSPRSGDLSVYWYQQSLDQGLQFLIQYYNGEERAKGNILERFSAQQFPDLHSELNLSSLELGDSALYFCASSQGLEGGYNFGSGTRLTVV.

To note about this clonotype: Germline is not matched at one junction end, which may reflect a read error. The CDR3 spells CASSLASGAYALQCF. The CDR3 nucleotides are TGTGCCAGTAGTTTAGCTAGCGGAGCCTACGCTTTGCAGTGCTTC. The chain has TRBV19 and TRBJ2-1; the match to TRBD2 covers 7 bases. This CDR3 is 15 amino acids long. The germline gives CDR1 LNHDA, CDR2 SQIVND (reference sequence).

Details on this clonotype: A read error is likely, as this CDR3 ends without the conserved phenylalanine or tryptophan. It is unclear where the CDR3 begins or ends on the DNA, so no DNA is shown, and the CDR3 is as TCRdb lists it. The rearrangement links TRBV9 to TRBJ2-4; the D call of TRBD1 is as the table states it, not checked on the DNA. Looked up from germline, CDR1 is SGDLS and CDR2 is YYNGEE. 12 amino acids form the CDR3, both terminal residues included. CDR3 protein: CASGGVEPLLYV.

Concerning this clonotype itself: Since the CDR3 does not end with the conserved phenylalanine or tryptophan, this likely comes from a read error. The limits of the CDR3 on the DNA are not certain, so only TCRdb's listed CDR3 is given. V usage is TRBV9 and J usage is TRBJ2-3; the table's D call, TRBD1, was not checked against the DNA. The CDR3 extends over 13 residues, inclusive of both ends. Per the germline V gene, CDR1 is SGDLS and CDR2 is YYNGEE. The CDR3 region is CASGAGGQNLESI.

This chain uses TRBV5-4 with TRBJ1-2; D not resolved. V was cut by 2 bases and J by 5 bases, with 19 bases left in between. Germline values: CDR1 SGHNT, CDR2 YYREEE (reference sequence). This CDR3 contains 16 residues. As DNA, the CDR3 is TGTGCCAGCAGCTTTCAAAGAAACGGGCTCGTATATGGCTACACCTTC. It is translated as CASSFQRNGLVYGYTF.

Points on this clonotype: The conserved final phenylalanine or tryptophan is absent from the CDR3, which likely points to a read error. The limits of the CDR3 on the DNA are not certain, so only TCRdb's listed CDR3 is given. V and J are TRBV7-9 and TRBJ2-3; the tabulated D call, TRBD1, remains unverified against the DNA. The CDR3 is 12 amino acids long, termini counted. The V gene's germline CDR1 is SEHNR and CDR2 FQNEAQ (reference sequence). CDR3 protein: CASSAATDKQPL.

Note on this clonotype: Compared with germline, one end of the junction differs, possibly owing to a read error. V gene TRBV7-8 combines with J gene TRBJ2-1; 8 bases line up with TRBD2. The V gene's germline CDR1 is SGHVS and CDR2 FQNEAQ. The CDR3 extends over 16 amino acids. In DNA form, the CDR3 reads TGTGCCAGCAGCTTAGAGAGAGGCGGGGGGAGGCATGATCAGTTCTTC. Its protein product is CASSLERGGGRHDQFF. The variable domain in full, completed from reference TRBV7-8 and TRBJ2-1, reads GAGVSQSPRYKVAKRGQDVALRCDPISGHVSLFWYQQALGQGPEFLTYFQNEAQLDKSGLPSDRFFAERPEGSVSTLKIQRTQQEDSAVYLCASSLERGGGRHDQFFGPGTRLTVL.

The chain links TRBV2 to TRBJ2-7; D ambiguous. The CDR3 consists of 15 residues. V shed 3 bases and J shed 3 bases, with 15 bases lying between them. The V gene's germline CDR1 is SNHLY and CDR2 FYNNEI. CDR3 protein: CASSELEPHLYEQYV. CDR3 nucleotide sequence: TGTGCCAGCAGTGAGCTAGAGCCCCATCTCTACGAGCAGTACGTC.

This rearrangement joins TRBV15 to TRBJ2-7, with D tentatively TRBD1 (5 bases). CDR1 is LNHNV and CDR2 is YYDKDF in the germline V gene (reference sequence). Deletions cut 3 bases from V and 9 bases from J, with 18 bases between. This CDR3 has 14 amino acids. The CDR3 nucleotides are TGTGCCACCAGCAGCGTCCAGGGTCAAGACGCGCAGTACTTC. Translation: CATSSVQGQDAQYF.

The chain carries TRBV2 and TRBJ2-7, with 10 nucleotides matching TRBD1. Losses at the gene ends were 8 bases for V and 9 bases for J; bases not matched to a gene: 10. The CDR3 consists of 13 residues. Germline CDR1 reads SNHLY; CDR2 reads FYNNEI. The CDR3 DNA reads as TGTGCCAGCGGGGACAGGGGTTTAGATACGCAGTACGTC. It yields the protein CASGDRGLDTQYV.

J is TRBJ2-7 and V is TRBV7-9; 7 bases fit TRBD1. V lost 3 bases to trimming and J lost 1 base; unmatched junction nucleotides: 15. The CDR3 totals 18 residues. Germline V gene lookup returns CDR1 SEHNR and CDR2 FQNEAQ (reference sequence). The CDR3 is CASSFHHEGTALSYEQYV. As DNA, the CDR3 is TGTGCCAGCAGCTTTCATCACGAGGGGACAGCGCTTTCCTACGAGCAGTACGTC.